A selection of T cell receptor beta chains follows, all from one sample in a study of blood T cell repertoires in COVID-19. This table comes from immunoSEQ multiplex PCR, and its TCRdb copy is limited to in-frame clones, with some not included. Of almost 200,000 clones detected, approximately 87% appear once; the ten largest clones hold 0.78%. What was sequenced was peripheral blood. Receptors were obtained from a woman in her seventies with acute or convalescent COVID-19. CDR3s include the opening cysteine and the closing phenylalanine or tryptophan. The order of the fields is D gene, J gene, V gene, clone size, CDR3 DNA, CDR3 protein. The D gene is left open where the match is weak. The size of a clone is reported for some rows only, either as once, few or many, or as a class for expanded clones.

TRBD1,TRBJ2-7,TRBV27,NA,TGTGCCAGCAGTTTATCAGAAAGGGGGCGTCAGGAGCAGTACTTC,CASSLSERGRQEQYF
NA,TRBJ1-3,TRBV28,once,TGTGCCAGCAGTTCGAACGGGATCTCTGGAAACACCATATATTTT,CASSSNGISGNTIYF
TRBD1,TRBJ1-5,TRBV28,NA,TGTGCCAGCAGTAAATCACAGGGGGCAGATAGCAATCAGCCCCAGCATTTT,CASSKSQGADSNQPQHF
NA,TRBJ2-3,TRBV7-2,NA,TGTGCCAGCAGCTTAGCGCTTTCGGGCACAGATACGCAGTATTTT,CASSLALSGTDTQYF
TRBD1,TRBJ2-7,TRBV7-3,NA,TGTGCCAGCAGCGCCGACAGGGTGCGCGAGCAGTACTTC,CASSADRVREQYF
NA,TRBJ1-5,TRBV7-9,NA,TGTGCCAGCAGCACGGGAAATAGCAATCAGCCCCAGCATTTT,CASSTGNSNQPQHF
NA,TRBJ1-4,TRBV7-2,NA,TGTGCCAGCAGCTTAGTTCCAGGGGCAACTAATGAAAAACTGTTTTTT,CASSLVPGATNEKLFF
TRBD1,TRBJ2-1,TRBV9,NA,TGTGCCAGCAGCCCCACCGGGACAGGAGAGGGCGAGCAGTTCTTC,CASSPTGTGEGEQFF
NA,TRBJ2-7,TRBV11-3,NA,TGTGCCAGCAGCTTAGAAGGGGACGAGCAGTACTTC,CASSLEGDEQYF
TRBD1,TRBJ2-1,TRBV5-4,NA,TGTGCCAGCAGCTTTGGGACAGATCCCTACAATGAGCAGTTCTTC,CASSFGTDPYNEQFF
TRBD1,TRBJ2-1,TRBV29-1,NA,TGCAGCGGAACGACAGGGGGCTTTAGAAATGAGCAGTTCTTC,CSGTTGGFRNEQFF
NA,TRBJ2-2,TRBV19,once,TGTGCCACTTCTGGGTCGGCCCTCGGGGACGGGGAGCTGTTTTTT,CATSGSALGDGELFF
TRBD1,TRBJ1-1,TRBV7-6,NA,TGTGCCAGCAGCTTCCGGACAGGGGACACTGAAGCTTTCTTT,CASSFRTGDTEAFF
TRBD2,TRBJ2-7,TRBV5-4,NA,TGTGCCAGCAGCCGGACTACTAGCGGGAGTGCTGAGCAGTACTTC,CASSRTTSGSAEQYF
TRBD2,TRBJ2-7,TRBV2,NA,TGTGCCAGCAGTGGGACTAGCGGGAGTCGGGTTGGCGAGCAGTACTTC,CASSGTSGSRVGEQYF
TRBD2,TRBJ2-5,TRBV19,NA,TGTGCCAGTGGCCCCGGGGGGGGAGAGACCCAGTACTTC,CASGPGGGETQYF
NA,TRBJ2-1,TRBV20-1,NA,TGCAGTGCTAGAGCCATCAATGAGCAGTTCTTC,CSARAINEQFF
NA,TRBJ2-1,TRBV5-4,NA,TGTGCCAGCAGCTTGTATTCCAGGGGAAAAAATGAGCAGTTCTTC,CASSLYSRGKNEQFF
TRBD1,TRBJ1-2,TRBV3-1/TRBV3-2,NA,TGTGCCAGCAGCCAAGAGAAGAACAGGGGATTGGGCGGCTACACCTTC,CASSQEKNRGLGGYTF
NA,TRBJ1-2,TRBV27,NA,TGTGCCAGCAGTTTGGTCGGGGGGGAATATGGCTACACCTTC,CASSLVGGEYGYTF
TRBD1,TRBJ1-5,TRBV6-2/TRBV6-3,few,TGTGCCAGCAGTTTCTCGACAGGGGGCCGAGGACAGCCCCAGCATTTT,CASSFSTGGRGQPQHF
TRBD2,TRBJ2-5,TRBV18,NA,TGTGCCAGCTCAACTAGCGGGGGCGAGACCCAGTACTTC,CASSTSGGETQYF
TRBD1,TRBJ2-2,TRBV5-1,NA,TGCGCCAGCAGCTTGACAGGGGGCTCACCCGGGGAGCTGTTTTTT,CASSLTGGSPGELFF
NA,TRBJ1-1,TRBV6-5,NA,TGTGCCAGCAGCCACAGATTGAACACTGAAGCTTTCTTT,CASSHRLNTEAFF
TRBD1,TRBJ1-5,TRBV28,NA,TGTGCCAGCAGACCCGAGGGGGACAGCTATCAGCCCCAGCATTTT,CASRPEGDSYQPQHF
NA,TRBJ1-1,TRBV5-5,NA,TGTGCCAGCAGCCTGTTGATGGAGGTTGCTGAAGCTTTCTTT,CASSLLMEVAEAFF
NA,TRBJ1-4,TRBV11-3,NA,TGTGCCAGCAGTCCCGTTCTAGGTCTGTTTTTT,CASSPVLGLFF